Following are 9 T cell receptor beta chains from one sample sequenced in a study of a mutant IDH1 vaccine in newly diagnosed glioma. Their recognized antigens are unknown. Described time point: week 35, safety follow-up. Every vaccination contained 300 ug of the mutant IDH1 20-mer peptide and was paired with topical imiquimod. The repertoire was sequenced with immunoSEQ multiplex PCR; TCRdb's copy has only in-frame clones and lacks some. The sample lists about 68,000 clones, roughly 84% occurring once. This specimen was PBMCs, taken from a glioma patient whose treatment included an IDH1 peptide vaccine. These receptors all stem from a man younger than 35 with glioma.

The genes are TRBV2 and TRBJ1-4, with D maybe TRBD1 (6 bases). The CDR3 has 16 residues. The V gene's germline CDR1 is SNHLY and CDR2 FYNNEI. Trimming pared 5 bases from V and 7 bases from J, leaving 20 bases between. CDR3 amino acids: CASSLKAGALGEKLFF. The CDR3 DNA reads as TGTGCCAGCAGTCTGAAAGCGGGGGCGCTTGGTGAAAAACTGTTTTTT.

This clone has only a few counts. The DNA of the CDR3 is TGTGCCAGCAGCCGATATAATACAGGGGGAAATGAAAAACTGTTTTTT. Residues: CASSRYNTGGNEKLFF. The V gene is TRBV7-2, the J gene TRBJ1-4, with TRBD1 identical over 8 bases. The CDR3 is 16 amino acids. V was pared by 5 bases and J by 5 bases, with 10 bases of the junction left unmatched. The germline CDR1 and CDR2 sequences are SGHTA and FQGNSA.

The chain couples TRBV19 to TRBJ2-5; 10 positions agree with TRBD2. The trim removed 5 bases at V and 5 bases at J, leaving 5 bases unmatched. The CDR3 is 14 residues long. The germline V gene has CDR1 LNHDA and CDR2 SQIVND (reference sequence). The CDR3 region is CASSPFSGGETQYF. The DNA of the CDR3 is TGTGCCAGTAGTCCCTTTAGCGGGGGGGAGACCCAGTACTTC.

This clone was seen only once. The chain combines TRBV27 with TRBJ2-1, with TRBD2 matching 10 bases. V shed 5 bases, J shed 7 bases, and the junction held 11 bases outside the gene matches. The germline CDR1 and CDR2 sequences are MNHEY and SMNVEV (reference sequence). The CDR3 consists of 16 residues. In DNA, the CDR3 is TGTGCCAGCAGTCCGCTAGCGGGAGAGACAGGTAATGAGCAGTTCTTC. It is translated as CASSPLAGETGNEQFF.

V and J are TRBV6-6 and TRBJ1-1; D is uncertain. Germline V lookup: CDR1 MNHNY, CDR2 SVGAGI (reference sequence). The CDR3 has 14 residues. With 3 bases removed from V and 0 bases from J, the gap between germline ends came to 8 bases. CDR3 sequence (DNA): TGTGCCAGCAGTTATCTGAAGGTGAACACTGAAGCTTTCTTT. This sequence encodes CASSYLKVNTEAFF.

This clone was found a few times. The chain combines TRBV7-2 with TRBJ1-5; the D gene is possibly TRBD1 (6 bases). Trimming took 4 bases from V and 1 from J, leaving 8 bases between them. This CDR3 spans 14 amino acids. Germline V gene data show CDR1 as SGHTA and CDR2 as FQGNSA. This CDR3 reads CASSWGPSNQPQHF. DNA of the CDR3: TGTGCCAGCAGCTGGGGGCCCAGCAATCAGCCCCAGCATTTT.

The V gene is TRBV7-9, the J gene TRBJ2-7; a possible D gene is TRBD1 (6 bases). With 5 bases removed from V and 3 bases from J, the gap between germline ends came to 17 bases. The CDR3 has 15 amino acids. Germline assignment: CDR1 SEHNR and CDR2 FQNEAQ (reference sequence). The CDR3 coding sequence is TGTGCCAGCAGCCACGCCGGGACACTCCACTACGAGCAGTACTTC. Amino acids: CASSHAGTLHYEQYF.

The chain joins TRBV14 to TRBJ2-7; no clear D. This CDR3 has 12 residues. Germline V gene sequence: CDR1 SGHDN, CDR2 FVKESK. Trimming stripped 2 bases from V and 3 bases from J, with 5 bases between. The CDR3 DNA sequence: TGTGCCAGCAGCCAACGCAGCTACGAGCAGTACTTC. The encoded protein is CASSQRSYEQYF.

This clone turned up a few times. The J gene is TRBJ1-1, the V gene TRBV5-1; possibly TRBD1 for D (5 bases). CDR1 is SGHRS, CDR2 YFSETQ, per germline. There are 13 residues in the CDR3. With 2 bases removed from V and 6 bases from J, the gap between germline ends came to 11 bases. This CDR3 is CASSFDGDPEAFF. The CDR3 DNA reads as TGCGCCAGCAGCTTCGACGGGGACCCTGAAGCTTTCTTT.